The rows below give T cell receptor beta chains drawn from one sample of a study of T cells in localized non-small cell lung cancer. Here immunoSEQ multiplex PCR was the method, and the copy in TCRdb shows in-frame clones only, minus some. This sample has around 45,000 clones, with about 85% found just once. The sequencing here drew on PBMCs, taken before any cancer treatment. The receptors derive from a man aged 40 to 70 with stage II lung adenocarcinoma. The CDR3 runs from the conserved cysteine through the conserved F or W. A D gene is named only where the DNA matches it firmly. Clone size is given for some rows only: seen once, a few or many times, or a class if the clone is expanded.

J gene: TRBJ2-1; V gene: TRBV7-9; clone size: -; D gene: -; CDR3 protein: CASSLGGSYEQFF; CDR3 DNA: TGTGCCAGCAGCTTAGGAGGGTCCTATGAGCAGTTCTTC
J gene: TRBJ2-1; V gene: TRBV6-6; clone size: -; D gene: TRBD2; CDR3 protein: CAIGRVNNEQFF; CDR3 DNA: TGTGCCATAGGGAGGGTGAACAATGAGCAGTTCTTC
J gene: TRBJ2-7; V gene: TRBV5-1; clone size: -; D gene: -; CDR3 protein: CASSLEQSAYEQYF; CDR3 DNA: TGCGCCAGCAGCTTGGAACAGTCCGCCTACGAGCAGTACTTC
J gene: TRBJ1-2; V gene: TRBV5-5; clone size: -; D gene: -; CDR3 protein: CASSLVQVVRYGYTF; CDR3 DNA: TGTGCCAGCAGCTTGGTACAGGTAGTGAGATATGGCTACACCTTC
J gene: TRBJ1-4; V gene: TRBV28; clone size: -; D gene: -; CDR3 protein: CASRARGGWEKLFF; CDR3 DNA: TGTGCCAGCAGAGCAAGGGGCGGTTGGGAAAAACTGTTTTTT
J gene: TRBJ2-5; V gene: TRBV12-5; clone size: -; D gene: -; CDR3 protein: CASGLGPQGGTQYF; CDR3 DNA: TGTGCTAGTGGTTTGGGCCCCCAGGGCGGGACCCAGTACTTC
J gene: TRBJ2-6; V gene: TRBV6-1; clone size: -; D gene: -; CDR3 protein: CASSVKGAGANVLTF; CDR3 DNA: TGTGCCAGCAGTGTAAAAGGGGCTGGGGCCAACGTCCTGACTTTC
J gene: TRBJ1-3; V gene: TRBV23-1; clone size: -; D gene: -; CDR3 protein: CASSPTYQRTGTVAGNTIYF; CDR3 DNA: TGCGCCAGCAGTCCGACATACCAAAGAACAGGGACGGTAGCTGGAAACACCATATATTTT
J gene: TRBJ1-4; V gene: TRBV9; clone size: -; D gene: -; CDR3 protein: CASSVTGTLNEKLFF; CDR3 DNA: TGTGCCAGCAGCGTCACCGGGACCCTTAATGAAAAACTGTTTTTT
J gene: TRBJ2-1; V gene: TRBV4-1; clone size: -; D gene: -; CDR3 protein: CASSHHEGEQFF; CDR3 DNA: TGCGCCAGCAGCCACCACGAGGGAGAGCAGTTCTTC
J gene: TRBJ1-1; V gene: TRBV5-6; clone size: once; D gene: -; CDR3 protein: CASSGGTEAFF; CDR3 DNA: TGTGCCAGCTCCGGGGGCACTGAAGCTTTCTTT
J gene: TRBJ1-6; V gene: TRBV7-3; clone size: -; D gene: -; CDR3 protein: CDNDIRDGYNSPLHF; CDR3 DNA: TGCGACAATGATATCCGGGACGGCTATAATTCACCCCTCCACTTT
J gene: TRBJ2-2; V gene: TRBV11-2; clone size: few; D gene: -; CDR3 protein: CASSLMSGSGELFF; CDR3 DNA: TGTGCCAGCAGTTTAATGTCGGGGTCCGGGGAGCTGTTTTTT
J gene: TRBJ2-3; V gene: TRBV2; clone size: -; D gene: -; CDR3 protein: CASSGQSRTDTQYF; CDR3 DNA: TGTGCCAGCAGTGGACAGTCTAGGACAGATACGCAGTATTTT
J gene: TRBJ1-1; V gene: TRBV5-4; clone size: -; D gene: -; CDR3 protein: CASSLEGLGNTEAFF; CDR3 DNA: TGTGCCAGCAGCTTGGAGGGCCTAGGGAACACTGAAGCTTTCTTT
J gene: TRBJ1-1; V gene: TRBV5-4; clone size: few; D gene: -; CDR3 protein: CASSLGTEAFF; CDR3 DNA: TGTGCCAGCAGCTTGGGAACTGAAGCTTTCTTT
J gene: TRBJ1-1; V gene: TRBV5-1; clone size: few; D gene: -; CDR3 protein: CASSPSGRGSTEAFF; CDR3 DNA: TGCGCCAGCAGCCCCTCGGGGCGGGGTAGCACTGAAGCTTTCTTT
J gene: TRBJ2-1; V gene: TRBV27; clone size: -; D gene: -; CDR3 protein: CASSWTWGNNEQFF; CDR3 DNA: TGTGCCAGCAGTTGGACTTGGGGTAACAATGAGCAGTTCTTC
J gene: TRBJ2-7; V gene: TRBV11-3; clone size: -; D gene: -; CDR3 protein: CASSLGARYEQYF; CDR3 DNA: TGTGCCAGCAGCTTGGGGGCCCGCTACGAGCAGTACTTC
J gene: TRBJ2-5; V gene: TRBV6-1; clone size: -; D gene: TRBD2; CDR3 protein: CASSEMRASGPGIGETQYF; CDR3 DNA: TGTGCCAGCAGTGAAATGAGGGCTAGCGGGCCCGGAATAGGGGAGACCCAGTACTTC
J gene: TRBJ2-2; V gene: TRBV5-1; clone size: -; D gene: -; CDR3 protein: CATSETTGELFF; CDR3 DNA: TGCGCCACCTCGGAAACTACCGGGGAGCTGTTTTTT
J gene: TRBJ2-1; V gene: TRBV4-2; clone size: -; D gene: TRBD2; CDR3 protein: CASSQEENSGVNEQFF; CDR3 DNA: TGTGCCAGCAGCCAAGAGGAGAATAGCGGGGTAAACGAGCAGTTCTTC